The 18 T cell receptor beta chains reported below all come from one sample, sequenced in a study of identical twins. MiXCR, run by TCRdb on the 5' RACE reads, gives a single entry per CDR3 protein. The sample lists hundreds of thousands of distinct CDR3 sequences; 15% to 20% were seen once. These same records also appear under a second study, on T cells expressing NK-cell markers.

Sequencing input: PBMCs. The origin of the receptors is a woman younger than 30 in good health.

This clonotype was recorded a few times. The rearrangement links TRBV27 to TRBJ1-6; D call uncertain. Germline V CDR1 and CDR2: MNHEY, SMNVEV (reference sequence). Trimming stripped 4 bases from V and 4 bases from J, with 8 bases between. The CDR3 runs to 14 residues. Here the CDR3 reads CASSSSSYNSPLHF. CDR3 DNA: TGTGCCAGCAGTTCCAGCTCGTATAATTCACCCCTCCACTTT.

CDR3 nucleotide sequence: TGTGCCAGCAGTTTGGAGCGGACTAGCGGCACAGATACGCAGTATTTT. Its translation: CASSLERTSGTDTQYF. The rearrangement uses TRBV12-3 or TRBV12-4 and TRBJ2-3; 9 positions match TRBD2. This CDR3 has 16 amino acids. The V and J ends lost 3 bases and 1 base, in that order; junction bases with no gene match: 5.

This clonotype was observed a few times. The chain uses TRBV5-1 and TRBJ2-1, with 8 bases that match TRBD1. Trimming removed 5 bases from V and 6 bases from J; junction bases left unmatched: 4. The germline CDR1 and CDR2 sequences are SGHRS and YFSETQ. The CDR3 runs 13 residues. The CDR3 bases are TGCGCCAGCAGTTTCGACAGGGGCAATGAGCAGTTCTTC. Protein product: CASSFDRGNEQFF. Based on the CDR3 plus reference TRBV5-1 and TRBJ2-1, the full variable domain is KAGVTQTPRYLIKTRGQQVTLSCSPISGHRSVSWYQQTPGQGLQFLFEYFSETQRNKGNFPGRFSGRQFSNSRSEMNVSTLELGDSALYLCASSFDRGNEQFFGPGTRLTVL.

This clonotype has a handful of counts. For the CDR3, the DNA is TGCGCCAGCAGCTTGGGGGCAGAACGGGAGGAGACCCAGTACTTC. Its translation: CASSLGAEREETQYF. The chain has TRBV5-1 and TRBJ2-5; weak D call: TRBD2 (6 bases). V was trimmed by 0 bases and J by 5 bases, leaving 14 bases between them. The germline V gene encodes CDR1 SGHRS and CDR2 YFSETQ. This CDR3 is built from 15 residues.

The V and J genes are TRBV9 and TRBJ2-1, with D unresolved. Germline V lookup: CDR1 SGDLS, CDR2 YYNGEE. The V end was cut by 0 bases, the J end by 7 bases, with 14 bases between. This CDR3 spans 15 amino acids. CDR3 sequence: CASSVGALNGNEQFF. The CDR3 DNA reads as TGTGCCAGCAGCGTAGGCGCTCTCAACGGGAATGAGCAGTTCTTC.

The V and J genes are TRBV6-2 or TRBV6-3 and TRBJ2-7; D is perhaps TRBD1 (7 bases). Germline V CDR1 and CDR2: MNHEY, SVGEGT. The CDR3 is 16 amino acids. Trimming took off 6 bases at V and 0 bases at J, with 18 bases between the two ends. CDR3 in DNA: TGTGCCAGCAGCAGTCCCGCGGGACAGACCTCCTACGAGCAGTACTTC. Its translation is CASSSPAGQTSYEQYF.

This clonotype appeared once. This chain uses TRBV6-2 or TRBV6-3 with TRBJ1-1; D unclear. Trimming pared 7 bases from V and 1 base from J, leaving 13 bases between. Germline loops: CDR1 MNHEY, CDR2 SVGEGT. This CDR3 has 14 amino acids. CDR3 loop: CASNPRLGNTEAFF. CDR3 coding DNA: TGTGCCAGCAACCCTCGCTTGGGGAACACTGAAGCTTTCTTT.

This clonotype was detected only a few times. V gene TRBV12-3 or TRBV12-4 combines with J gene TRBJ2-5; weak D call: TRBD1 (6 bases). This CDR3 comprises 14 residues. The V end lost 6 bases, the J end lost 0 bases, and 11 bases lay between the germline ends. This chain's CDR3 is CASSTDSYQETQYF. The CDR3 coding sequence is TGTGCCAGCAGCACGGACAGTTACCAAGAGACCCAGTACTTC.

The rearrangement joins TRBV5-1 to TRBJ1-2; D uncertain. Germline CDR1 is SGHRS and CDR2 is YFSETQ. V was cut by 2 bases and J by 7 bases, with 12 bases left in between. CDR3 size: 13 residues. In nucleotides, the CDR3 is TGCGCCAGCAGCTTTTTTCCCATGGGTGGCTACACCTTC. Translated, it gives CASSFFPMGGYTF.

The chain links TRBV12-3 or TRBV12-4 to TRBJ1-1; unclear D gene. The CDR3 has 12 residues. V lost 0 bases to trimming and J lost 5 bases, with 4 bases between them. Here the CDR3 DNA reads TGTGCCAGCAGTTTAGCTGAGACTGAAGCTTTCTTT. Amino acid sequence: CASSLAETEAFF.

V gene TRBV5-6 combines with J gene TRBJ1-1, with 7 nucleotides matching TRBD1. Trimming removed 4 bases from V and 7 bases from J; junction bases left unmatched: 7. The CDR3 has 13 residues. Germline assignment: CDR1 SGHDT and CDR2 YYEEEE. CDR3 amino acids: CASSIGTEYEAFF. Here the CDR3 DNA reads TGTGCCAGCAGCATAGGGACAGAGTATGAAGCTTTCTTT.

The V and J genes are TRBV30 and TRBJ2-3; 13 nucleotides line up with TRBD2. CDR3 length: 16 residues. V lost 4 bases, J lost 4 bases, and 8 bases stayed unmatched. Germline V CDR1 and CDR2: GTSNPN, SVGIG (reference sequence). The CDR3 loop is CAWKLRTSGRPDTQYF. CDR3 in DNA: TGTGCCTGGAAGTTACGGACTAGCGGGAGACCAGATACGCAGTATTTT.

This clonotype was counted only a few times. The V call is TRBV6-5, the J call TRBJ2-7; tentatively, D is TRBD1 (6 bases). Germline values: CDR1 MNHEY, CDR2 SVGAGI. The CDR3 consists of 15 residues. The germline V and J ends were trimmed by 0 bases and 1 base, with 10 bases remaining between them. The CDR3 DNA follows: TGTGCCAGCAGTTACTCACAGGGAGCGTCCTACGAGCAGTACTTC. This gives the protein CASSYSQGASYEQYF.

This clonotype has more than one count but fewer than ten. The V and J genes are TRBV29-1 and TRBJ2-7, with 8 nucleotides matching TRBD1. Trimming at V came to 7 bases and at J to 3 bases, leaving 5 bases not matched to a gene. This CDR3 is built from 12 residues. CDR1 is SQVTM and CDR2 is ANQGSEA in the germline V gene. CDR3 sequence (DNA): TGCAGCGCGACAGGGGAGAGCTACGAGCAGTACTTC. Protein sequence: CSATGESYEQYF.

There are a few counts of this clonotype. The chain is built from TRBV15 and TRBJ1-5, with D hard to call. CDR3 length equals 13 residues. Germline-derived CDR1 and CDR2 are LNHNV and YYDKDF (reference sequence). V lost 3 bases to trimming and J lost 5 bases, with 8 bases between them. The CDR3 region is CATSRLTDQPQHF. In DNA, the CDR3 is TGTGCCACCAGCAGGTTAACTGATCAGCCCCAGCATTTT.

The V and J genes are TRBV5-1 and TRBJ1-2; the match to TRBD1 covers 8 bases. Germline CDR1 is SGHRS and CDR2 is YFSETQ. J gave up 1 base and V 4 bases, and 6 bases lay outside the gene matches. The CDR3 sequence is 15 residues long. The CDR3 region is CASSTDRGYNYGYTF. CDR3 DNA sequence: TGCGCCAGCAGCACCGACAGGGGTTATAACTATGGCTACACCTTC.

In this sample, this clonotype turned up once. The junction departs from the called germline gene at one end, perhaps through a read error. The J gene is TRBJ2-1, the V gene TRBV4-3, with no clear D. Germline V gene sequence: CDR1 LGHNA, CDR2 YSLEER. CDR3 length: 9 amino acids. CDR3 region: CASSQEGKW. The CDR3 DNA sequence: TGCGCCAGCAGCCAAGAGGGCAAGTGG.

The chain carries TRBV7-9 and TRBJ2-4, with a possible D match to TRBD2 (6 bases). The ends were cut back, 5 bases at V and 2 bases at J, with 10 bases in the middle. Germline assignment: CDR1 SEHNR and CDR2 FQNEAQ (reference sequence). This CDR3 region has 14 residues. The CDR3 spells CASSTTSTKNIQYF. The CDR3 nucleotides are TGTGCCAGCAGCACGACTAGTACCAAAAACATTCAGTACTTC.